The clone carrying this T cell receptor beta chain showed up just a few times. Germline CDR1 SEHNR, CDR2 FQNEAQ (reference sequence). V was clipped by 5 bases and J by 5 bases, with 12 bases between them. This CDR3 contains 13 residues. The data originate from a study of T cell responses to AZD1222 COVID-19 vaccine. Assay: immunoSEQ multiplex PCR; the TCRdb copy retains only in-frame clones and omits some. The data show under 140,000 clones, about 85% seen once. Material: peripheral blood, obtained on day 0 of AZD1222 vaccination. This sequence joins TRBV7-9 and TRBJ1-1; no definite D call. The source is an adult in good health. This CDR3 is CASSRALGTEAFF. The CDR3, as DNA: TGTGCCAGCAGCCGTGCATTGGGAACTGAAGCTTTCTTT.